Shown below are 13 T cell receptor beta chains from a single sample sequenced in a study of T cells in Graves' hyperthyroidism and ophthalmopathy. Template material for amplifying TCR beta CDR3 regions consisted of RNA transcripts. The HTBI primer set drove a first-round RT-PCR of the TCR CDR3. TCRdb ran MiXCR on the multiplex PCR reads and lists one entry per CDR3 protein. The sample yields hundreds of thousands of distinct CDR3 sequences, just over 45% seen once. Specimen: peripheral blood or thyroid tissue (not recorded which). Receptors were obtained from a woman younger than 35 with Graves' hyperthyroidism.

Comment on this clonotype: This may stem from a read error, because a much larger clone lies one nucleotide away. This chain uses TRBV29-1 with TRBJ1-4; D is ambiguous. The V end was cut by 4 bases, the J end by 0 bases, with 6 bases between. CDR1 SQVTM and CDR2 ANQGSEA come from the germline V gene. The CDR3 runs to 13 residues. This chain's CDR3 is CSVGSATNEKLFF. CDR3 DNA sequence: TGCAGCGTTGGAAGCGCAACTAATGAAAAACTGTTTTTT.

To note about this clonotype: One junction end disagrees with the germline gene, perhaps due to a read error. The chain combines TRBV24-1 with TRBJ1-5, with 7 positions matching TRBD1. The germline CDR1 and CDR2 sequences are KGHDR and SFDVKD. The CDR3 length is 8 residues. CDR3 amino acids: CATEDRYF. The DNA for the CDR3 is TGTGCCACCGAGGACAGGTATTTT.

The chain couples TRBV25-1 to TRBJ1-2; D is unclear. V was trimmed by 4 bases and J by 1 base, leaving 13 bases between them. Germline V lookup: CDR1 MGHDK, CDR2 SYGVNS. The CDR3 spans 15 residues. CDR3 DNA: TGTGCCAGCAGTGCTCTTAGGACCGATAACTATGGCTACACCTTC. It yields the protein CASSALRTDNYGYTF.

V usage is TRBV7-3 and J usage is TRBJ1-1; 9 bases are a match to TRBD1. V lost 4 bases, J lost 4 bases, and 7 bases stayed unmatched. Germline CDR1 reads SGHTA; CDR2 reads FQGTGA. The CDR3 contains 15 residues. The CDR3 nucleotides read TGTGCCAGCAGCTCCACCAGACAGGGGGTCACTGAAGCTTTCTTT. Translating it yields CASSSTRQGVTEAFF.

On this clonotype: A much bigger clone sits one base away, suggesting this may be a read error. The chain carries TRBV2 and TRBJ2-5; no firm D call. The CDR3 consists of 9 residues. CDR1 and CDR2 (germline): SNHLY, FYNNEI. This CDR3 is CASMKTQHF. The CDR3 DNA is TGTGCCAGCATGAAGACCCAGCACTTC.

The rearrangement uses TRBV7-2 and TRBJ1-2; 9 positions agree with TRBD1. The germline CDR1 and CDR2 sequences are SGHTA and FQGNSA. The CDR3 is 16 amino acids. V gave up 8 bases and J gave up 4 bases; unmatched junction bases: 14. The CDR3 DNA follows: TGTGCCAGCTCACCACCGAGCGGGACAGGGTCCTATGGCTACACCTTC. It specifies CASSPPSGTGSYGYTF. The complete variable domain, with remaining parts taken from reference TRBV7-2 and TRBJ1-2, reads GAGVSQSPSNKVTEKGKDVELRCDPISGHTALYWYRQSLGQGLEFLIYFQGNSAPDKSGLPSDRFSAERTGGSVSTLTIQRTQQEDSAVYLCASSPPSGTGSYGYTFGSGTRLTVV.

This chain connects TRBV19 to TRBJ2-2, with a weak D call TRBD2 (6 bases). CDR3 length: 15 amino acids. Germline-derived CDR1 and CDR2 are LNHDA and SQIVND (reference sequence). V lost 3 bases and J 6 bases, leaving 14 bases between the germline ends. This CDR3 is CASSMGGTGSGELFF. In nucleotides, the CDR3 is TGTGCCAGTAGTATGGGGGGAACTGGTTCCGGGGAGCTGTTTTTT. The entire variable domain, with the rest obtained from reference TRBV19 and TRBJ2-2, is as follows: DGGITQSPKYLFRKEGQNVTLSCEQNLNHDAMYWYRQDPGQGLRLIYYSQIVNDFQKGDIAEGYSVSREKKESFPLTVTSAQKNPTAFYLCASSMGGTGSGELFFGEGSRLTVL.

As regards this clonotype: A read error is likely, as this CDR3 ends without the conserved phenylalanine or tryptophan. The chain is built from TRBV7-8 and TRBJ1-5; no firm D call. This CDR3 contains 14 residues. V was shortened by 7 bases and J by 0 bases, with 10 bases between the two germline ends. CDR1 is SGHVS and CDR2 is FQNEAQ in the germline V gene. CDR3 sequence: CASTQTVSNQPQHS. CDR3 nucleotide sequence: TGTGCCAGCACCCAAACGGTTAGCAATCAGCCCCAGCATTCA.

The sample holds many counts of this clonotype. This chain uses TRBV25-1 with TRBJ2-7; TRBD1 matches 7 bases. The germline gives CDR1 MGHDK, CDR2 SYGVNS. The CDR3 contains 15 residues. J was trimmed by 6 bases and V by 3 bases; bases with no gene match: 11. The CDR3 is CASSDPITGQPEQYF. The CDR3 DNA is TGTGCCAGCAGTGATCCCATCACGGGACAGCCCGAGCAGTACTTC.

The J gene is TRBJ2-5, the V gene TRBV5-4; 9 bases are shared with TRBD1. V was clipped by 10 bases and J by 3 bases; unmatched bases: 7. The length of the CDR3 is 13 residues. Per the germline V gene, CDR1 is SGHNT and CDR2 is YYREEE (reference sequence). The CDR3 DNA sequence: TGTGCCTGCGGGGACAGGGCCGAAGAGACCCAGTACTTC. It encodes CACGDRAEETQYF.

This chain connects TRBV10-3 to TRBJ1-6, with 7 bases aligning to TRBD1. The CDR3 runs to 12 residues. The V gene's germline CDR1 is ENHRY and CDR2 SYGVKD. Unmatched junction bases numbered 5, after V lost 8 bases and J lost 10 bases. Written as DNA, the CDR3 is TGTGCCATCGGTTCGGGACAGTCACCCCTCCACTTT. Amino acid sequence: CAIGSGQSPLHF.

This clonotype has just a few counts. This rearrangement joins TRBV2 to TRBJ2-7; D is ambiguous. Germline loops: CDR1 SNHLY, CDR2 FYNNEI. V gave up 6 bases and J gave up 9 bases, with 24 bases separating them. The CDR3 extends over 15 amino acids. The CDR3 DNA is TGTGCCAGCAGCTCGAACCTCCTACGAGCCCACGTGCAGTACTTC. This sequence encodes CASSSNLLRAHVQYF. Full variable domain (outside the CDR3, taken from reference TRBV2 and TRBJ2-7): EPEVTQTPSHQVTQMGQEVILRCVPISNHLYFYWYRQILGQKVEFLVSFYNNEISEKSEIFDDQFSVERPDGSNFTLKIRSTKLEDSAMYFCASSSNLLRAHVQYFGPGTRLTVT.

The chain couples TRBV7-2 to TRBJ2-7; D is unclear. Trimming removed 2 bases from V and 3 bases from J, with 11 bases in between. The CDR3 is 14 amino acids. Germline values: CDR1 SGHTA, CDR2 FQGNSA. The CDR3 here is CASSLFQDGYEQYF. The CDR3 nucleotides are TGTGCCAGCAGCTTATTTCAGGACGGCTACGAGCAGTACTTC.